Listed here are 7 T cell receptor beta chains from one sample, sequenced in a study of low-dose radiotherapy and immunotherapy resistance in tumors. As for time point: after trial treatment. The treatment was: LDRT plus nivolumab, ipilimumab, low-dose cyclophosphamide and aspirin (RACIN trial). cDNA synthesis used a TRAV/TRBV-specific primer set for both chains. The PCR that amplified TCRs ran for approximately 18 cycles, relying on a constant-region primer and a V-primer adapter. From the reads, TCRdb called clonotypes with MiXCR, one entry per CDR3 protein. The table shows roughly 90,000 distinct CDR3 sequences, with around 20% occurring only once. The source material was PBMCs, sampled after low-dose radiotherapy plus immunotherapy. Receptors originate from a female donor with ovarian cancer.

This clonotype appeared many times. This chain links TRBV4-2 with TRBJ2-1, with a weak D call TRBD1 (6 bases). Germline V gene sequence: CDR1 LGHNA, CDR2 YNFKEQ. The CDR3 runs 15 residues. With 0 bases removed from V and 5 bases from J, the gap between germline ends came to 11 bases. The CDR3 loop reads CASSQDQGSNNEQFF. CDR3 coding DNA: TGTGCCAGCAGCCAAGACCAGGGGTCCAACAATGAGCAGTTCTTC.

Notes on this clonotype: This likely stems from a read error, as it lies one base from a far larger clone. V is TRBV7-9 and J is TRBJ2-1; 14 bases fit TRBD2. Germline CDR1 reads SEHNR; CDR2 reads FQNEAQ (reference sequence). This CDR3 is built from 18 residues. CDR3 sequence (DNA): TGTGCCAGCAGCGGACTAGCGGGAGGATACCTCTCCTACAATGAGCAGCTCTTC. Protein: CASSGLAGGYLSYNEQLF.

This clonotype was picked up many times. CDR3 in amino acids: CSASHGYEQYF. CDR3 nucleotides: TGCAGTGCGTCCCACGGCTACGAGCAGTACTTC. The J gene is TRBJ2-7, the V gene TRBV20-1; D gene ambiguous. V lost 6 bases and J 3 bases, leaving 9 bases between the germline ends. The CDR3 sequence is 11 residues long. Germline loops: CDR1 DFQATT, CDR2 SNEGSKA (reference sequence).

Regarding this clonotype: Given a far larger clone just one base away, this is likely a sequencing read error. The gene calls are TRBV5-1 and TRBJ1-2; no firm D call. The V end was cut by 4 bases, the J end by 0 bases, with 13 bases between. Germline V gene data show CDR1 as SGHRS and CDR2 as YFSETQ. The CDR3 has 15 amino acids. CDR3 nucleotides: TGCGCCAGCAGCCGAACGAGGGTAGCTAACTATGGCTACACCTTC. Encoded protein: CASSRTRVANYGYTF.

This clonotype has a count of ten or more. The CDR3 region is CASGLVLGQRNQPQHF. The CDR3 DNA reads as TGTGCTAGTGGTTTGGTACTGGGACAACGCAATCAGCCCCAGCATTTT. The chain recombines TRBV12-5 with TRBJ1-5; tentative D call: TRBD1 (6 bases). This CDR3 region has 16 residues. Germline CDR1 is LGHNT and CDR2 is FRNRAP. Trimming cost V 0 bases and J 2 bases, with 11 bases left between them.

CDR3 coding DNA: TGTGCCAGCAGCTTAGCCGGACAGGGCCCGTATGGCTACACCTTC. This sequence encodes CASSLAGQGPYGYTF. This chain uses TRBV7-2 with TRBJ1-2; 8 bases map to TRBD1. The CDR3 loop spans 15 amino acids. V lost 0 bases, J lost 5 bases, and 5 bases stayed unmatched. Germline V gene lookup returns CDR1 SGHTA and CDR2 FQGNSA.

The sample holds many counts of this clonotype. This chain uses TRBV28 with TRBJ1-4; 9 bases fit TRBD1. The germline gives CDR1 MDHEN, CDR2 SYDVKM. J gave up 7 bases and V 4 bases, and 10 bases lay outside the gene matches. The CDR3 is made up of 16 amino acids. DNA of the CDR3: TGTGCCAGCAGTTCAGGGGTGGGGACAGGGATTGAAAAACTGTTTTTT. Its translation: CASSSGVGTGIEKLFF.